This entry lists 18 T cell receptor beta chains sequenced from one sample in a study of shared clonotypes between healthy human individuals. Profiling relied on immunoSEQ multiplex PCR, and the TCRdb table lists in-frame clones only, not all of them. The data hold about 550,000 clones, with roughly 95% observed a single time. Naive CD8 cells lacked CD45RO and underwent positive selection for CCR7, leaving out terminally differentiated effector memory CD45RA+ cells. The specimen sequenced was naive CD8+ T cells sorted from blood. These receptors all come from a woman in her 30s in good health.

The genes are TRBV5-6 and TRBJ2-3; TRBD2 matches 7 bases. This CDR3 spans 14 amino acids. The junction had 6 bases not matched to a gene; V was cut back by 0 bases and J by 8 bases. Germline V gives CDR1 SGHDT, CDR2 YYEEEE. This CDR3 reads CASSLGAGVSTQYF. The CDR3 DNA reads TGTGCCAGCAGCTTGGGGGCGGGAGTATCTACGCAGTATTTT.

This clone came up a few times. This chain links TRBV11-2 with TRBJ1-1, with a tentative D call TRBD1 (5 bases). Trimming left V 3 bases short and J 4 bases short, with 9 bases between. The V gene's germline CDR1 is SGHAT and CDR2 FQNNGV. This CDR3 contains 13 residues. In DNA form, the CDR3 reads TGTGCCAGCAGCTTCTACGGGGGCACTGAAGCTTTCTTT. It translates to CASSFYGGTEAFF. Full variable domain (missing parts from reference TRBV11-2 and TRBJ1-1): EAGVAQSPRYKIIEKRQSVAFWCNPISGHATLYWYQQILGQGPKLLIQFQNNGVVDDSQLPKDRFSAERLKGVDSTLKIQPAKLEDSAVYLCASSFYGGTEAFFGQGTRLTVV.

This chain joins TRBV27 and TRBJ2-7; TRBD1 might be the D (6 bases). V was trimmed by 4 bases and J by 1 base, leaving 17 bases between them. In germline, CDR1 is MNHEY, CDR2 SMNVEV (reference sequence). The CDR3 covers 16 residues. CDR3 in amino acids: CASSYSTGPRSYEQYF. DNA of the CDR3: TGTGCCAGCAGTTACTCGACAGGACCCCGATCCTACGAGCAGTACTTC.

The chain is built from TRBV6-6 and TRBJ1-5; the D gene is possibly TRBD1 (5 bases). The CDR3 contains 15 residues. V lost 6 bases to trimming and J lost 5 bases, with 17 bases between them. In germline, CDR1 is MNHNY, CDR2 SVGAGI (reference sequence). CDR3 coding DNA: TGTGCCAGCAGCCGACGGACAACCCTTGATCAGCCCCAGCATTTT. This encodes CASSRRTTLDQPQHF.

The chain carries TRBV5-4 and TRBJ2-1; 7 nucleotides line up with TRBD1. The CDR3 consists of 15 residues. V shed 4 bases and J 2 bases; nucleotides not matched to a gene: 6. Germline CDR1 and CDR2: SGHNT and YYREEE (reference sequence). The CDR3 nucleotides are TGTGCCAGCAGCAACTTACAGGGGACCTACAATGAGCAGTTCTTC. This gives the protein CASSNLQGTYNEQFF.

This rearrangement joins TRBV9 to TRBJ2-7; no definite D call. CDR1 is SGDLS, CDR2 YYNGEE, per germline. V was shortened by 4 bases and J by 0 bases, with 11 bases between the two germline ends. This CDR3 region has 14 residues. CDR3 bases: TGTGCCAGCAGCTCCCTAGGGTACTCCTACGAGCAGTACTTC. Translating it yields CASSSLGYSYEQYF.

This chain links TRBV27 with TRBJ2-7; D remains unclear. Deletions cut 0 bases from V and 5 bases from J, with 14 bases between. Germline V CDR1 and CDR2: MNHEY, SMNVEV (reference sequence). CDR3 length equals 15 residues. The CDR3 bases are TGTGCCAGCAGTTTATCGATAACAGATTGGAACGAGCAGTACTTC. This codes for CASSLSITDWNEQYF.

As DNA, the CDR3 is TGTGCCAGCAGCCCCCTCCGGGACATCTCTGGAAACACCATATATTTT. This encodes CASSPLRDISGNTIYF. The chain is built from TRBV13 and TRBJ1-3, with D perhaps matching TRBD1 (6 bases). The CDR3 runs 16 residues. Deletions cut 5 bases from V and 0 bases from J, with 14 bases between. Germline-derived CDR1 and CDR2 are PRHDT and FYEKMQ (reference sequence).

The chain recombines TRBV10-2 with TRBJ1-3; D remains unclear. The V gene lost 0 bases and the J gene lost 2 bases, with 11 bases spanning the gap. The CDR3 length is 16 residues. From germline, CDR1 is WSHSY and CDR2 SAAADI. The CDR3: CASSESFFAAGNTIYF. The DNA of the CDR3 is TGCGCCAGCAGTGAGTCCTTTTTTGCCGCTGGAAACACCATATATTTT.

The genes are TRBV4-1 and TRBJ1-1, with unresolved D. The CDR3 loop spans 16 amino acids. Trimming took 1 base from V and 4 from J, leaving 16 bases between them. Germline V gene sequence: CDR1 MGHRA, CDR2 YSYEKL. CDR3 nucleotide sequence: TGCGCCAGCAGCCAAGCCTATTCAAAGTCAGCCACTGAAGCTTTCTTT. It specifies CASSQAYSKSATEAFF.

This clone was recorded only once. The rearrangement uses TRBV7-8 and TRBJ2-7; 14 bases are shared with TRBD2. Looked up from germline, CDR1 is SGHVS and CDR2 is FQNEAQ. The CDR3 is 19 amino acids. Unmatched junction bases numbered 12, after V lost 1 base and J lost 4 bases. The CDR3 coding sequence is TGTGCCAGCAGCTTAGAGTTCGGGACTAGCGGGGGACGGGGGTACGAGCAGTACTTC. It is translated as CASSLEFGTSGGRGYEQYF. Full variable domain (outside the CDR3, taken from reference TRBV7-8 and TRBJ2-7): GAGVSQSPRYKVAKRGQDVALRCDPISGHVSLFWYQQALGQGPEFLTYFQNEAQLDKSGLPSDRFFAERPEGSVSTLKIQRTQQEDSAVYLCASSLEFGTSGGRGYEQYFGPGTRLTVT.

The rearrangement joins TRBV28 to TRBJ2-2; D might be TRBD2 (5 bases). Germline CDR1 is MDHEN and CDR2 is SYDVKM. Trimming cost V 5 bases and J 1 base, with 23 bases left between them. The CDR3 is 19 residues long. The CDR3 loop reads CASSLYNSAWGLNTGELFF. The CDR3 DNA is TGTGCCAGCAGTCTATACAATAGCGCGTGGGGATTGAACACCGGGGAGCTGTTTTTT.

The chain is built from TRBV6-6 and TRBJ1-5; TRBD1 matches 12 bases. The CDR3 spans 15 residues. Germline loops: CDR1 MNHNY, CDR2 SVGAGI (reference sequence). V lost 6 bases and J lost 6; bases outside the gene matches: 6. The CDR3, as DNA: TGTGCCAGCAGCTCGGGACAGGGGGCAAGTCAGCCCCAGCATTTT. Amino acids: CASSSGQGASQPQHF.

CDR3 nucleotide sequence: TGTGCCAGCAGTGAAAGGGAGACCCAGTACTTC. Translating it yields CASSERETQYF. The chain employs TRBV2 and TRBJ2-5; no reliable D call. Germline CDR1 SNHLY, CDR2 FYNNEI. The length of the CDR3 is 11 residues. The V end was cut by 2 bases, the J end by 5 bases, with 3 bases between.

V gene TRBV27 combines with J gene TRBJ2-1, with a weak D call TRBD2 (5 bases). Germline V gives CDR1 MNHEY, CDR2 SMNVEV (reference sequence). V gave up 0 bases and J gave up 4 bases, with 13 bases separating them. The CDR3 runs 16 residues. CDR3 amino acids: CASSLSAGRLYNEQFF. The CDR3 DNA is TGTGCCAGCAGTTTATCGGCGGGCCGGCTTTACAATGAGCAGTTCTTC.

This clone showed up just once. This rearrangement joins TRBV7-9 to TRBJ1-2, with 7 positions matching TRBD1. V was clipped by 0 bases and J by 4 bases; unmatched bases: 2. Germline V gene sequence: CDR1 SEHNR, CDR2 FQNEAQ (reference sequence). The CDR3 consists of 14 residues. As DNA, the CDR3 is TGTGCCAGCAGCTTAGCGACAGGGATCTATGGCTACACCTTC. Amino acids: CASSLATGIYGYTF.

The chain recombines TRBV27 with TRBJ2-7; D perhaps matches TRBD2 (5 bases). CDR3 length equals 14 residues. CDR1 and CDR2 (germline): MNHEY, SMNVEV (reference sequence). Trimming removed 3 bases at V and 5 bases at J, with 14 bases between. The CDR3 loop reads CASSLFAGRNEQYF. CDR3 sequence (DNA): TGTGCCAGCAGTTTGTTCGCGGGTAGAAACGAGCAGTACTTC.

The chain is built from TRBV5-6 and TRBJ2-7; D is perhaps TRBD2 (5 bases). This CDR3 spans 12 amino acids. V was trimmed by 3 bases and J by 6 bases, leaving 10 bases between them. Germline CDR1 and CDR2: SGHDT and YYEEEE. The CDR3 region has the DNA TGTGCCAGCAGCTCTGAGGGTCGCGAGCAGTACTTC. Translating gives CASSSEGREQYF.